The 8 T cell receptor beta chains reported below all come from one sample, sequenced in a study of T cells in Graves' hyperthyroidism and ophthalmopathy. RNA transcripts provided the source from which TCR beta CDR3 regions were amplified. The primer set for the first-round RT-PCR of the TCR CDR3 was HTBI. TCRdb processed the multiplex PCR reads anew with MiXCR; each CDR3 protein has one entry. The repertoire holds about 640,000 distinct CDR3 sequences, with under 25% as singletons. The specimen sequenced was blood. The origin of the receptors is a man under 40 with Graves' ophthalmopathy.

This clonotype has a count of ten or more. For the CDR3, the DNA is TGTGCCAGCAGCCAAGACCGCTCCGGGACAGGGAGGACAGATACGCAGTATTTT. As protein: CASSQDRSGTGRTDTQYF. The rearrangement joins TRBV14 to TRBJ2-3, with TRBD1 matching 9 bases. This CDR3 is 18 amino acids long. Unmatched junction bases numbered 10, after V lost 0 bases and J lost 3 bases. Looked up from germline, CDR1 is SGHDN and CDR2 is FVKESK.

About this clonotype: A clone one base away is much larger, so this may be a read error. This chain joins TRBV12-3 or TRBV12-4 and TRBJ2-3; D is unresolved. The CDR3 has 13 amino acids. Trimming took off 9 bases at V and 4 bases at J, with 14 bases between the two ends. DNA for the CDR3: TGTGCCAGGATAGTCCCGAGCGCAGATACGCAGTATTTT. This translates into CARIVPSADTQYF.

This clonotype was observed many times. The chain links TRBV30 to TRBJ1-5; D unclear. From germline, CDR1 is GTSNPN and CDR2 SVGIG (reference sequence). With 2 bases removed from V and 1 base from J, the gap between germline ends came to 6 bases. The CDR3 is made up of 13 amino acids. The CDR3 here is CAWSSESNQPQHF. CDR3 nucleotide sequence: TGTGCCTGGAGTAGTGAGAGCAATCAGCCCCAGCATTTT.

The chain is built from TRBV20-1 and TRBJ2-7, with a weak D call TRBD2 (6 bases). Per the germline V gene, CDR1 is DFQATT and CDR2 is SNEGSKA (reference sequence). V was clipped by 5 bases and J by 0 bases, with 26 bases between them. CDR3 size: 18 residues. CDR3 sequence: CSAQTMGGRPRGSYEQYF. Written as DNA, the CDR3 is TGCAGTGCTCAAACAATGGGGGGAAGGCCTAGGGGCTCCTACGAGCAGTACTTC.

This clonotype occurred a few times. J is TRBJ1-5 and V is TRBV5-6, with TRBD1 matching 8 bases. The CDR3 spans 14 residues. Germline V gene data show CDR1 as SGHDT and CDR2 as YYEEEE. Trimming at V came to 4 bases and at J to 3 bases, leaving 3 bases not matched to a gene. CDR3 residues: CASSVGQANQPQHF. DNA of the CDR3: TGTGCCAGCAGCGTGGGACAGGCCAATCAGCCCCAGCATTTT.

This clonotype showed up many times. The rearrangement uses TRBV7-2 and TRBJ1-1; no reliable D call. CDR1 is SGHTA, CDR2 FQGNSA, per germline. This CDR3 region has 14 residues. Trimming shortened V by 5 bases and J by 1 base, and 11 bases separated the two germline ends. The CDR3 region is CASSPHSRNTEAFF. The CDR3 coding sequence is TGTGCCAGCAGCCCCCATTCCAGGAACACTGAAGCTTTCTTT.

The chain joins TRBV20-1 to TRBJ1-2; D ambiguous. Germline CDR1 reads DFQATT; CDR2 reads SNEGSKA (reference sequence). The CDR3 totals 11 residues. The CDR3 here is CTLTANYGYTF. CDR3 in DNA: TGCACCCTGACGGCTAACTATGGCTACACCTTC.

At least ten counts were recorded for this clonotype. CDR3 in DNA: TGTGCCAGCAGCCGAAGTACCGGGACAGAGAACACCGGGGAGCTGTTTTTT. Translation gives CASSRSTGTENTGELFF. The chain carries TRBV6-2 or TRBV6-3 and TRBJ2-2, with 7 bases matching TRBD1. CDR1 is MNHEY and CDR2 is SVGEGT in the germline V gene. This CDR3 region has 17 residues. J was trimmed by 1 base and V by 6 bases; bases with no gene match: 11.